These 7 T cell receptor beta chains share one sample of origin, sequenced in a study of CD8 T cells in Susac syndrome. The RNA, roughly 0.45 to 1 ug, was put through reverse transcription using random hexamers. TCRdb re-analysed the immunoSEQ multiplex PCR reads in MiXCR, keeping a single row per CDR3 protein. The sample lists approximately 150,000 distinct CDR3 sequences, approximately 93% occurring once. The sample was CD4+ T cells from PBMCs. Receptors were obtained from a human donor in good health.

V gene TRBV27 combines with J gene TRBJ2-1; 13 bases are a match to TRBD2. Unmatched junction bases numbered 16, after V lost 6 bases and J lost 8 bases. The CDR3 has 18 amino acids. Germline V CDR1 and CDR2: MNHEY, SMNVEV (reference sequence). CDR3 region: CASRTTSGRAALRDEQFF. In DNA, the CDR3 is TGTGCCAGCAGAACCACTAGCGGGAGGGCCGCTTTGCGGGATGAGCAGTTCTTC.

A single count supports this clonotype. The gene calls are TRBV28 and TRBJ1-2; a weak D match, TRBD1 (5 bases). The germline CDR1 and CDR2 sequences are MDHEN and SYDVKM. V was clipped by 4 bases and J by 2 bases, with 8 bases between them. The CDR3 is 13 residues long. DNA of the CDR3: TGTGCCAGCAGTTCTCACAGGAACTATGGCTACACCTTC. Its translation: CASSSHRNYGYTF.

The chain uses TRBV10-3 and TRBJ2-3; D call uncertain. Germline CDR1 ENHRY, CDR2 SYGVKD. V shed 7 bases and J shed 3 bases, with 17 bases lying between them. The CDR3 loop spans 15 amino acids. The CDR3: CAITQRQNPTDTQYF. DNA of the CDR3: TGTGCCATCACCCAACGGCAGAACCCAACAGATACGCAGTATTTT.

The V call is TRBV3-1, the J call TRBJ2-3; TRBD2 matches at 13 bases. V gave up 1 base and J gave up 5 bases; unmatched junction bases: 12. This CDR3 region has 19 residues. CDR1 is LGHDT, CDR2 YNNKEL, per germline (reference sequence). The DNA of the CDR3 is TGTGCCAGCAGCCAAGCCGGGACTAGCGGGATATGGGGTAGAGATACGCAGTATTTT. Amino acids: CASSQAGTSGIWGRDTQYF.

This clonotype was detected once. The gene calls are TRBV20-1 and TRBJ2-4; 10 positions match TRBD2. V was clipped by 5 bases and J by 5 bases; unmatched bases: 6. Germline V CDR1 and CDR2: DFQATT, SNEGSKA (reference sequence). This CDR3 has 14 amino acids. The CDR3 spells CSASLAGRENIQYF. CDR3 bases: TGCAGTGCTTCACTAGCGGGACGGGAAAACATTCAGTACTTC.

The chain has TRBV29-1 and TRBJ2-7; 10 bases map to TRBD1. The CDR3 spans 14 residues. Germline CDR1 SQVTM, CDR2 ANQGSEA. The ends lost 5 bases at V and 4 bases at J; junction bases unmatched: 8. DNA of the CDR3: TGCAGCGTTAGTTTCGGGACAGGGGTGTACGAGCAGTACTTC. As protein: CSVSFGTGVYEQYF.

The rearrangement joins TRBV5-6 to TRBJ2-1; 11 positions agree with TRBD2. Germline values: CDR1 SGHDT, CDR2 YYEEEE. V was clipped by 3 bases and J by 0 bases; unmatched bases: 14. This CDR3 spans 20 amino acids. DNA for the CDR3: TGTGCCAGCAGCTCTACCGGGACTAGCGGAGACTTTAGCTCCTACAATGAGCAGTTCTTC. This translates into CASSSTGTSGDFSSYNEQFF.